One T cell receptor (beta chain) is described in this entry. The antigen is unknown. A second PCR of roughly 7 to 11 cycles used a sample-barcoded 5' primer and a J-beta primer mix. The template-switch adaptor was a 5' adaptor with 12 random nucleotides. It tagged each cDNA molecule. TCRdb re-analysed the 5' RACE reads in MiXCR, keeping a single row per CDR3 protein. This repertoire shows approximately 1.5 million distinct CDR3 sequences, 35% to 45% found once; its top ten account for about 4%. These data originate in a study of blood T cells in healthy people across ages. Notes on the study in general: TCR beta diversity correlated strongly with naive T cell percentage. Comparison with aged donors showed that long-lived donors had more naive CD4+ cells and higher diversity.

CDR1 and CDR2 (germline): MNHEY, SVGEGT. V was trimmed by 2 bases and J by 11 bases, leaving 18 bases between them. The CDR3 extends over 14 amino acids. With each sample, at least 5.5 micrograms of total RNA were extracted. J is TRBJ2-5 and V is TRBV6-2 or TRBV6-3; tentatively, D is TRBD1 (5 bases). Sequencing was done on a sample of blood. This receptor was obtained from a woman aged 18-35 years in good health. The CDR3 DNA is TGTGCCAGCAGTTACGGGGCAGAGCACAATGAGCAGTACTTC. Translating it yields CASSYGAEHNEQYF.